The 7 T cell receptor beta chains listed next were all sequenced from one sample in a study of T cells expressing NK-cell markers. TCRdb re-called the 5' RACE reads and shows each CDR3 protein once, DNA omitted. In total, the table holds a few hundred thousand distinct CDR3 sequences. Sequenced input: blood T cells: a sorted CD56 or NKG2C T cell subset, CD4+ or CD8+ T cells, or bulk PBMC T cells (not recorded which). The source of these receptors is a man between 18 and 29 years old in good health.

The J gene is TRBJ1-5, the V gene TRBV18; no DNA is available, so the TRBD1 call from TCRdb remains unchecked. The CDR3 runs to 14 residues. CDR1 and CDR2 from the germline V gene are KGHSH and LQKENI. CDR3 sequence reads: CASSEGQGDQPQHF.

This sequence joins TRBV20-1 and TRBJ2-5. This CDR3 has 17 amino acids. Per germline, CDR1 DFQATT and CDR2 SNEGSKA (reference sequence). Here the CDR3 reads CSANPKDPKVWQETQYF.

The chain has TRBV5-6 and TRBJ2-5. The CDR3 length is 14 residues. Germline V gives CDR1 SGHDT, CDR2 YYEEEE. CDR3 loop: CASSFRNTVETQYF. The full variable domain, its missing parts supplied by reference TRBV5-6 and TRBJ2-5, is DAGVTQSPTHLIKTRGQQVTLRCSPKSGHDTVSWYQQALGQGPQFIFQYYEEEERQRGNFPDRFSGHQFPNYSSELNVNALLLGDSALYLCASSFRNTVETQYFGPGTRLLVL.

The V gene is TRBV14, the J gene TRBJ2-1; the D call from TCRdb, TRBD2, cannot be confirmed without DNA. The germline CDR1 and CDR2 sequences are SGHDN and FVKESK. CDR3 size: 17 residues. CDR3 sequence: CASSQDRPLAGVNEQFF.

The chain is built from TRBV11-3 and TRBJ1-1; TCRdb names TRBD1, which stays unverified in the absence of DNA. Germline CDR1 is SGHNT and CDR2 is YENEEA. There are 15 residues in the CDR3. CDR3 sequence: CASSSTSAPLTEAFF. Complete variable domain (other parts from reference TRBV11-3 and TRBJ1-1): EAGVVQSPRYKIIEKKQPVAFWCNPISGHNTLYWYLQNLGQGPELLIRYENEEAVDDSQLPKDRFSAERLKGVDSTLKIQPAELGDSAVYLCASSSTSAPLTEAFFGQGTRLTVV.

The chain links TRBV5-4 to TRBJ2-7; TCRdb designates TRBD2, a call that cannot be tested without DNA. In germline, CDR1 is SGHNT, CDR2 YYREEE (reference sequence). The CDR3 spans 14 residues. This CDR3 is CASSGTTASGEQYF.

CDR3 protein: CASSINSGKNIQYF. V and J are TRBV19 and TRBJ2-4; the TCRdb D gene call, TRBD2, has no DNA to confirm it. This CDR3 is 14 amino acids long. Germline lookup yields CDR1 LNHDA and CDR2 SQIVND (reference sequence). Looking up the rest from reference TRBV19 and TRBJ2-4 gives the full variable domain: DGGITQSPKYLFRKEGQNVTLSCEQNLNHDAMYWYRQDPGQGLRLIYYSQIVNDFQKGDIAEGYSVSREKKESFPLTVTSAQKNPTAFYLCASSINSGKNIQYFGAGTRLSVL.